The clone carrying this T cell receptor beta chain was recorded at least ten times. The data originate from a study of T cell clones after liver transplantation. Study background: Samples came from ITN030ST, which attempted immunosuppression withdrawal within 2 years of liver transplantation. Apart from three HCV-positive recipients, transplants were for non-autoimmune, non-viral reasons.

Generated by immunoSEQ multiplex PCR, the TCRdb table keeps only in-frame clones and is missing some. In the table there are about 70,000 clones, 80% of which are singletons. The CDR3 runs to 15 residues. Trimming cost V 4 bases and J 9 bases; bases outside gene matches: 9. CDR1 LNHDA and CDR2 SQIVND come from the germline V gene (reference sequence). The receptor comes from a human patient who received a liver transplant. T cells may partly derive from the graft donor. The V and J genes are TRBV19 and TRBJ2-1, with 10 bases lining up with TRBD1. The sequences come from CD4+ T cells from blood, collected 12 months after liver transplant. The CDR3 coding sequence is TGTGCCAGTAGTAGGAAGGGGACAGGGGAAAGTGAGCAGTTCTTC. The encoded protein is CASSRKGTGESEQFF.